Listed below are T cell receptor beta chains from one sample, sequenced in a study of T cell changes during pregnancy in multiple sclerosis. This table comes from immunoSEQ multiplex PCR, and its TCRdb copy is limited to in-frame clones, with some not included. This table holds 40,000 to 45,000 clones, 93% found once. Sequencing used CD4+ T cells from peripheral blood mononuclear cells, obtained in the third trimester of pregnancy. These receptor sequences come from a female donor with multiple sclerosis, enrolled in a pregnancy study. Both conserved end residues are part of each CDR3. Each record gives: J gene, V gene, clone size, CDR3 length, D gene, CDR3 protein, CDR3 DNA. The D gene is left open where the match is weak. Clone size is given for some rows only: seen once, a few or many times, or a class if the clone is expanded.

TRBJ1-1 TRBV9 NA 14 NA CASSAGVMNTEAFF TGTGCCAGCAGCGCAGGGGTTATGAACACTGAAGCTTTCTTT
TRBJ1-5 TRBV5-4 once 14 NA CASSLPGSNQPQHF TGTGCCAGCAGCTTGCCAGGTAGCAATCAGCCCCAGCATTTT
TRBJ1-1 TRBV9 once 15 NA CASSFEDLLNTEAFF TGTGCCAGCAGCTTTGAGGACTTACTGAACACTGAAGCTTTCTTT
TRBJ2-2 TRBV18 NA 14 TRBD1 CASSPGQTTGELFF TGTGCCAGCTCACCGGGACAGACCACCGGGGAGCTGTTTTTT
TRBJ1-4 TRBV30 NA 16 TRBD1 CAWSTGTGGVSEKLFF TGTGCCTGGAGCACCGGGACAGGGGGCGTCTCTGAAAAACTGTTTTTT
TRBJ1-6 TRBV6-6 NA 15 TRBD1 CASTHSTGRNSPLHF TGTGCCAGCACTCACTCGACAGGGAGGAATTCACCCCTCCACTTT
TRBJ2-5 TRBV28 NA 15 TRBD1 CASSSGTGGLETQYF TGTGCCAGCAGTTCCGGGACAGGGGGCCTGGAGACCCAGTACTTC
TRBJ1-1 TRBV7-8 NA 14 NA CASSPTGMNTEAFF TGTGCCAGCAGCCCTACGGGGATGAACACTGAAGCTTTCTTT
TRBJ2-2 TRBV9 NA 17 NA CASSVAPSPTRTGELFF TGTGCCAGCAGCGTAGCCCCTTCCCCAACTCGGACCGGGGAGCTGTTTTTT
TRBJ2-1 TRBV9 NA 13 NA CASSRTGGNEQFF TGTGCCAGCAGCCGAACGGGTGGCAATGAGCAGTTCTTC
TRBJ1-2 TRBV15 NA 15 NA CATSRDKWTNYGYTF TGTGCCACCAGCAGAGATAAGTGGACAAACTATGGCTACACCTTC
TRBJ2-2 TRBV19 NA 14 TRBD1 CASTGDRDTGELFF TGTGCCAGTACGGGGGACAGGGACACCGGGGAGCTGTTTTTT
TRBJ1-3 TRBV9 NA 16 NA CASSVVDSSSGNTIYF TGTGCCAGCAGCGTCGTAGACAGTAGCTCTGGAAACACCATATATTTT
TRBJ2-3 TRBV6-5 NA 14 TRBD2 CASSSPTIAGEQYF TGTGCCAGCAGTTCGCCTACCATAGCGGGGGAGCAGTATTTT
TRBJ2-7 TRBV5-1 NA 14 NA CASSSKEGSYEQYF TGCGCCAGCAGCTCGAAGGAGGGAAGCTACGAGCAGTACTTC
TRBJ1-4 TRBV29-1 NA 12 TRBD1 CSGGQNNEKLFF TGCAGCGGGGGACAGAATAATGAAAAACTGTTTTTT
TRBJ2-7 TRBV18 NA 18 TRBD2 CASSPAGPSGRANYEQYF TGTGCCAGCTCACCTGCTGGTCCTAGCGGGAGGGCTAACTACGAGCAGTACTTC
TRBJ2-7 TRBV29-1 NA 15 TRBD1 CSARAGQGTSYEQYF TGCAGCGCCCGGGCCGGACAGGGGACCTCCTACGAGCAGTACTTC
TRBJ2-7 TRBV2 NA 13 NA CASRRGFFGEQYF TGTGCCAGCAGGAGGGGGTTTTTCGGCGAGCAGTACTTC
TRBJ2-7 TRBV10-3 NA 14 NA CAISESLDSYEQYF TGTGCCATCAGTGAGTCTCTGGACAGCTACGAGCAGTACTTC
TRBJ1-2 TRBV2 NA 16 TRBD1 CASGSSRAGGNYGYTF TGTGCCAGCGGTTCATCGCGGGCAGGGGGCAACTATGGCTACACCTTC
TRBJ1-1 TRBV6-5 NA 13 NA CASRETVNTEAFF TGTGCCAGCAGGGAGACTGTGAACACTGAAGCTTTCTTT
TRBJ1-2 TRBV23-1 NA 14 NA CASSQRRTNYGYTF TGCGCCAGCAGTCAAAGAAGGACAAACTATGGCTACACCTTC
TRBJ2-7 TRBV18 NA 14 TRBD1 CASSPGQLPYEQYF TGTGCCAGCTCACCGGGACAGTTACCCTACGAGCAGTACTTC
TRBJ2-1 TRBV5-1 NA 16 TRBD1 CASSLVIGGAYNEQFF TGCGCCAGCAGCTTGGTGATAGGGGGCGCCTACAATGAGCAGTTCTTC
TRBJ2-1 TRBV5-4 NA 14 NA CASRLAGAYNEQFF TGTGCCAGCAGGTTGGCAGGGGCATACAATGAGCAGTTCTTC
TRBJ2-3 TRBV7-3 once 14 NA CASSFIPRTDTQYF TGTGCCAGCAGCTTCATCCCCCGCACAGATACGCAGTATTTT
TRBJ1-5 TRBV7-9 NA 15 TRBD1 CASSSTGQGNQPQHF TGTGCCAGCAGCTCGACGGGACAGGGGAATCAGCCCCAGCATTTT
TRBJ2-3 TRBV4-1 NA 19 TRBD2 CASSQRLAGGTLSTDTQYF TGCGCCAGCAGCCAGAGACTAGCGGGGGGGACACTCTCCACAGATACGCAGTATTTT
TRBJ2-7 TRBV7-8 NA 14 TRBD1 CASSFQTGPYEQYF TGTGCCAGCAGCTTCCAGACAGGGCCCTACGAGCAGTACTTC
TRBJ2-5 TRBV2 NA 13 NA CASAPQGQETQYF TGTGCCAGCGCCCCGCAGGGACAAGAGACCCAGTACTTC
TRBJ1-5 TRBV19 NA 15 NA CASSIVGSFNQPQHF TGTGCCAGTAGTATAGTCGGGTCCTTCAATCAGCCCCAGCATTTT
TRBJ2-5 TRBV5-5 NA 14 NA CASSSLRVDSTQYF TGTGCCAGCAGCTCCCTTCGGGTTGACAGTACCCAGTACTTC
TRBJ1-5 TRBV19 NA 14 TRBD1 CASDPTGPNQPQHF TGTGCCAGTGACCCGACAGGGCCCAATCAGCCCCAGCATTTT
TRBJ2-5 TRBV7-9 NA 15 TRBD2 CASSLLAGGQETQYF TGTGCCAGCAGCCTACTAGCGGGGGGACAAGAGACCCAGTACTTC
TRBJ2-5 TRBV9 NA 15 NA CASSAGEGTQETQYF TGTGCCAGCAGCGCAGGGGAAGGGACCCAAGAGACCCAGTACTTC
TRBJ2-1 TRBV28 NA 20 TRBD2 CASRPQGLAGTIISYNEQFF TGTGCCAGCAGGCCCCAAGGACTAGCGGGAACTATAATCTCCTACAATGAGCAGTTCTTC
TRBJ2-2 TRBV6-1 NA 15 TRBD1 CASTLDREFTGELFF TGTGCCAGCACTCTCGACAGGGAGTTTACCGGGGAGCTGTTTTTT
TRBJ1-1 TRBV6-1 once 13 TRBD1 CATMTGSDTEAFF TGTGCCACCATGACAGGGTCGGACACTGAAGCTTTCTTT
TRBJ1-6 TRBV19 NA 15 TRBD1 CASSPPDRANSPLHF TGTGCCAGTAGTCCCCCGGACAGGGCCAATTCACCCCTCCACTTT
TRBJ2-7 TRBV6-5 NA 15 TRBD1 CASSYSTGGPYEQYF TGTGCCAGCAGTTACTCGACAGGGGGACCCTACGAGCAGTACTTC
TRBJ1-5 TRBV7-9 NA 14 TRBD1 CASSDPGGDQPQHF TGTGCCAGCAGTGACCCAGGGGGAGACCAGCCCCAGCATTTT
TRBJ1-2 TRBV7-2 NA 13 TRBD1 CASSFSRQGGFSF TGTGCCAGCAGCTTCAGTCGACAGGGTGGGTTTAGCTTC
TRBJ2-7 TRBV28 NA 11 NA CASSLGGAQYF TGTGCCAGCAGTTTAGGGGGGGCGCAGTACTTC
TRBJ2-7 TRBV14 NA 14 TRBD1 CASSRHRGSYEQYF TGTGCCAGCAGCCGCCACAGGGGGTCCTACGAGCAGTACTTC
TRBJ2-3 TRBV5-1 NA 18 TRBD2 CASSLGLAGGQSTDTQYF TGCGCCAGCAGCTTGGGGCTAGCGGGGGGGCAGAGCACAGATACGCAGTATTTT
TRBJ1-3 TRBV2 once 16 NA CASSEASRNSGNTIYF TGTGCCAGCAGTGAAGCGAGCCGAAACTCTGGAAACACCATATATTTT
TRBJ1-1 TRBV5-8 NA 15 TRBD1 CASSWRDRGHTEAFF TGTGCCAGCAGCTGGCGGGACAGGGGGCACACTGAAGCTTTCTTT
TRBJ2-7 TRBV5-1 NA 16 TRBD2 CASSLGRAGEGYEQYF TGCGCCAGCAGCTTGGGCAGGGCGGGAGAGGGGTACGAGCAGTACTTC
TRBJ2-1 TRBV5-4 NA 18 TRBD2 CASSSSVRAGGRYNEQFF TGTGCCAGCAGCTCTTCTGTGAGAGCGGGAGGGAGGTACAATGAGCAGTTCTTC
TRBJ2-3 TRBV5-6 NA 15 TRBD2 CASSSLRRETDTQYF TGTGCCAGCAGCTCCCTACGGCGGGAGACAGATACGCAGTATTTT
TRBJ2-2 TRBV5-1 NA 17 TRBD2 CASSSGTSGANTGELFF TGCGCCAGCAGCTCCGGGACTAGCGGAGCGAACACCGGGGAGCTGTTTTTT